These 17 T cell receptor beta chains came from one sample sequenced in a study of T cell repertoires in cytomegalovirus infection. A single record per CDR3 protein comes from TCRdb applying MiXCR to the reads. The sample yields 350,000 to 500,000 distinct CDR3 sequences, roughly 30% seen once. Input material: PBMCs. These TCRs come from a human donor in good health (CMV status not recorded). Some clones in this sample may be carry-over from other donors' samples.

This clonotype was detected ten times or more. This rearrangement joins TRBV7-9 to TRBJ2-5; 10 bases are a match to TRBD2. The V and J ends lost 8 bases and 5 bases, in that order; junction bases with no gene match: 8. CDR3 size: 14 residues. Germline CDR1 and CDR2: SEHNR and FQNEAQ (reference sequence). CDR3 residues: CASSVAGGRETQYF. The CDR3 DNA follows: TGTGCCAGCTCGGTAGCGGGGGGTCGGGAGACCCAGTACTTC.

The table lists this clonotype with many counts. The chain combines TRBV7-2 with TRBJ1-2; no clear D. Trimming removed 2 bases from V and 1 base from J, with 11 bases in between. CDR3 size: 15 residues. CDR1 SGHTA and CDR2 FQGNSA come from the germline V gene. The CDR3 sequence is CASSLMQPLNYGYTF. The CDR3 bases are TGTGCCAGCAGCTTAATGCAGCCCCTTAACTATGGCTACACCTTC.

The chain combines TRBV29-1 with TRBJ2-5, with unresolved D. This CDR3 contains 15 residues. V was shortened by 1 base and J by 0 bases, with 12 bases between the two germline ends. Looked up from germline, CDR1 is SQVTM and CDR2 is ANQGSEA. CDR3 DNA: TGCAGCGTTGAAGGCGTGGAAGGCAACCAAGAGACCCAGTACTTC. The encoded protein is CSVEGVEGNQETQYF.

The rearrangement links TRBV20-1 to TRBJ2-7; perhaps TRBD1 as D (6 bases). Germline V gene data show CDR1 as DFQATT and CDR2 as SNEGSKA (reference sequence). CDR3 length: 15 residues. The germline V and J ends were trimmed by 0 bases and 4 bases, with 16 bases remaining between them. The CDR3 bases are TGCAGTGCTAGAGAACCCGGACAGACTTCATACGAGCAGTACTTC. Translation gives CSAREPGQTSYEQYF.

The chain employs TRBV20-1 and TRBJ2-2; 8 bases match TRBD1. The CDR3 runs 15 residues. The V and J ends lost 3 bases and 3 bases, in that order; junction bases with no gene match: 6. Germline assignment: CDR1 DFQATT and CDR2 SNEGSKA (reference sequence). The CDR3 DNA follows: TGCAGTGCTAGTAGGACAGGGAGACACACCGGGGAGCTGTTTTTT. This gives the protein CSASRTGRHTGELFF.

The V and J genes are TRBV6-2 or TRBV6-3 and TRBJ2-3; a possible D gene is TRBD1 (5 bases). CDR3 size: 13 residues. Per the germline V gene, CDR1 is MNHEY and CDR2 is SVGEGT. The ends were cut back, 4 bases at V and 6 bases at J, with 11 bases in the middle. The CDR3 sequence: CASSSGQTDTQYF. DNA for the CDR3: TGTGCCAGCAGTTCAGGACAAACGGATACGCAGTATTTT.

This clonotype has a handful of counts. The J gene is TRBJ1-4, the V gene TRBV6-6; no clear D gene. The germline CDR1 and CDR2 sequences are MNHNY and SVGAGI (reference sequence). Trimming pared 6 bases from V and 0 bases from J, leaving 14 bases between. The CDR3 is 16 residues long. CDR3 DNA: TGTGCCAGCAGCCTACCGACCGGGACAACTAATGAAAAACTGTTTTTT. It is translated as CASSLPTGTTNEKLFF.

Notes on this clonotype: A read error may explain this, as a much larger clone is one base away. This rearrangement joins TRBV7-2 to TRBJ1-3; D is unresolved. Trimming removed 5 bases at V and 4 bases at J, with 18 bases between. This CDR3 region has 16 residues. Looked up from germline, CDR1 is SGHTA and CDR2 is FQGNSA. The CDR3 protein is CASSPSVAKSGNTIYF. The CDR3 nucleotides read TGTGCCAGCAGCCCGAGCGTCGCGAAGTCCGGAAACACCATATATTTT.

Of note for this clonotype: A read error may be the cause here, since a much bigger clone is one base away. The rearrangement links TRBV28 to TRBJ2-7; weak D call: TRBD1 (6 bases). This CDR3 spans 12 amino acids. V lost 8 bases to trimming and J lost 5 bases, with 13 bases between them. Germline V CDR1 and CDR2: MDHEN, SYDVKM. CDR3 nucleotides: TGTGCCAGCTACCCCTCAGGGGACGAGCAGTACTTC. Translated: CASYPSGDEQYF.

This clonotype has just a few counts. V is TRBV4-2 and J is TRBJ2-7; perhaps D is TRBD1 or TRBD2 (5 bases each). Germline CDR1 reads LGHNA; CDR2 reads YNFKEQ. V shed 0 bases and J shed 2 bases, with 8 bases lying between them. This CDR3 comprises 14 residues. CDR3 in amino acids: CASSQDEGTYEQYF. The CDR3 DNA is TGTGCCAGCAGCCAAGATGAGGGGACCTACGAGCAGTACTTC.

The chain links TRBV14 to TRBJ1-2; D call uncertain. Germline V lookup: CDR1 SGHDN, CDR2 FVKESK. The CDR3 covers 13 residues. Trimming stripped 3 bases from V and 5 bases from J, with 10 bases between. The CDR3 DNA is TGTGCCAGCAGCCACCGACTCGTTTATGGCTACACCTTC. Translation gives CASSHRLVYGYTF.

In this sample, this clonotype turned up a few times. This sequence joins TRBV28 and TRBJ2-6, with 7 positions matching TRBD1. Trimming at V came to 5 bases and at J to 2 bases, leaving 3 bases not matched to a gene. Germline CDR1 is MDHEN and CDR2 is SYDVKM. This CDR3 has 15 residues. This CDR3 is CASSIGGTGANVLTF. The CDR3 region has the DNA TGTGCCAGCAGTATAGGGGGCACTGGGGCCAACGTCCTGACTTTC.

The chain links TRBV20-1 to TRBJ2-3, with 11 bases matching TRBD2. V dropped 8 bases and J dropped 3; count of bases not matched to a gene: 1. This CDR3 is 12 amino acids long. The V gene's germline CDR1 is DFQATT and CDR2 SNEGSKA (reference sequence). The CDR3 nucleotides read TGCAGTCGACTAGCGGGGACAGATACGCAGTATTTT. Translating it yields CSRLAGTDTQYF.

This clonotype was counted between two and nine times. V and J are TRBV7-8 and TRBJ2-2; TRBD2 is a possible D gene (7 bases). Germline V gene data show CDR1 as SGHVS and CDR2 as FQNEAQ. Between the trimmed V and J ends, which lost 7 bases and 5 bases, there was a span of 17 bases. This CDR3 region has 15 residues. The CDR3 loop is CASNPGGPGTGELFF. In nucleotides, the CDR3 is TGTGCCAGCAACCCGGGGGGCCCGGGGACCGGGGAGCTGTTTTTT.

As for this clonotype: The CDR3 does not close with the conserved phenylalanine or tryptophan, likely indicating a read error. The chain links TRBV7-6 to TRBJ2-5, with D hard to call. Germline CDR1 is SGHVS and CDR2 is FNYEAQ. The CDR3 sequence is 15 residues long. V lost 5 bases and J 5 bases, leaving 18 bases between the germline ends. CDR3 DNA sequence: TGTGCCAGCAGCCTCACTGGGCCCCTGGGTGAGACCCAGTACTTA. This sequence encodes CASSLTGPLGETQYL.

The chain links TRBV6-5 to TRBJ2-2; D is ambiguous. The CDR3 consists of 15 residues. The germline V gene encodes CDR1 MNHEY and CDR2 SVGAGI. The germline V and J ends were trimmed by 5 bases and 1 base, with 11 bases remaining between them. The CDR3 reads CASSRRLMNTGELFF. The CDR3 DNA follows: TGTGCCAGCAGTCGTCGACTGATGAACACCGGGGAGCTGTTTTTT.

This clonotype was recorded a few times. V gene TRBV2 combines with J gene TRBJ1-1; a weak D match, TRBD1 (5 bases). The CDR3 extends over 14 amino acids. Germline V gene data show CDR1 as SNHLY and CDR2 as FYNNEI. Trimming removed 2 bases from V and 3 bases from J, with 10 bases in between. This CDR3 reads CASSERQGDTEAFF. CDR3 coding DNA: TGTGCCAGCAGTGAAAGGCAGGGTGACACTGAAGCTTTCTTT.